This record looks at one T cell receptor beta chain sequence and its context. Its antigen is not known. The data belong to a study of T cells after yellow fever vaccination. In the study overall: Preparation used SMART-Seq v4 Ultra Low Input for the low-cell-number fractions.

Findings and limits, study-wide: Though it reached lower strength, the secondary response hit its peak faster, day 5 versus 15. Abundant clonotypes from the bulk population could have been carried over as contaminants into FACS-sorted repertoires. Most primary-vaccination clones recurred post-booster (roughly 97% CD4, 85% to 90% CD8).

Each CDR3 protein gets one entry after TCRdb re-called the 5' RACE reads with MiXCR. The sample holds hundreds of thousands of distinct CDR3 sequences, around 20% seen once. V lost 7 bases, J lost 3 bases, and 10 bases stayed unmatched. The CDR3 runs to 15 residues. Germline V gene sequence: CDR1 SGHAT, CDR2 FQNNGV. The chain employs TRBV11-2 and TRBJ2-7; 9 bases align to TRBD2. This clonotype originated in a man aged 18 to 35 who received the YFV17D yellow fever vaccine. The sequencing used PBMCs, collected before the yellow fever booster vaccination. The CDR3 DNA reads TGTGCCAGCAAGAAAATAGCGGGGGCGCGCTACGAGCAGTACTTC. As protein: CASKKIAGARYEQYF. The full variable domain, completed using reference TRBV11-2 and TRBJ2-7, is EAGVAQSPRYKIIEKRQSVAFWCNPISGHATLYWYQQILGQGPKLLIQFQNNGVVDDSQLPKDRFSAERLKGVDSTLKIQPAKLEDSAVYLCASKKIAGARYEQYFGPGTRLTVT.